This passage covers 5 T cell receptor beta chains from one sample sequenced in a study of shared clonotypes between healthy human individuals. The protocol was immunoSEQ multiplex PCR, while the TCRdb copy is restricted to in-frame clones and leaves out a portion. The sample has some 2,500,000 clones; around 92% are singletons. Material for sequencing was naive CD4+ T cells from PBMCs. The subset: CD45RA+ positively selected. The source of these receptors is a man aged 18 to 29 in good health. Some clones in this sample may be carry-over from other donors' samples.

V gene TRBV7-9 combines with J gene TRBJ2-3; possibly TRBD1 or TRBD2 for D (5 bases each). The CDR3 loop spans 14 amino acids. CDR1 is SEHNR, CDR2 FQNEAQ, per germline (reference sequence). The ends were cut back, 0 bases at V and 6 bases at J, with 10 bases in the middle. CDR3 nucleotides: TGTGCCAGCAGCTTAGCGGGACGGTATGATACGCAGTATTTT. Encoded protein: CASSLAGRYDTQYF.

The chain uses TRBV28 and TRBJ2-2; TRBD2 matches at 9 bases. V dropped 5 bases and J dropped 7; count of bases not matched to a gene: 11. The CDR3 sequence is 16 residues long. CDR1 MDHEN and CDR2 SYDVKM come from the germline V gene. This CDR3 is CASSRGDGGRGGELFF. CDR3 bases: TGTGCCAGCAGTCGGGGCGATGGCGGGAGGGGCGGGGAGCTGTTTTTT.

This rearrangement joins TRBV9 to TRBJ1-1; TRBD1 matches at 7 bases. This CDR3 comprises 16 residues. Germline CDR1 reads SGDLS; CDR2 reads YYNGEE. After removal of 1 base from V and 1 base from J, the junction contained 7 bases not matched to a gene. CDR3 protein: CASSVTPGGRNTEAFF. In nucleotides, the CDR3 is TGTGCCAGCAGCGTAACTCCAGGGGGAAGGAACACTGAAGCTTTCTTT.

The chain joins TRBV4-3 to TRBJ2-6; 11 nucleotides align to TRBD1. The length of the CDR3 is 18 residues. J was trimmed by 2 bases and V by 3 bases; bases with no gene match: 6. In germline, CDR1 is LGHNA, CDR2 YSLEER. The CDR3 region is CASSHGQGASPGANVLTF. CDR3 coding DNA: TGCGCCAGCAGCCATGGACAGGGGGCCTCACCTGGGGCCAACGTCCTGACTTTC.

Note on this clone: Other DNA sequences in the sample encode the same CDR3. V is TRBV5-4 and J is TRBJ2-7; maybe TRBD1 (6 bases). The CDR3 has 13 residues. CDR1 is SGHNT and CDR2 is YYREEE in the germline V gene (reference sequence). V was pared by 4 bases and J by 1 base, with 9 bases between. DNA for the CDR3: TGTGCCAGCAGCCCCCAGGGGTCCTACGAGCAGTACTTC. Translated: CASSPQGSYEQYF.